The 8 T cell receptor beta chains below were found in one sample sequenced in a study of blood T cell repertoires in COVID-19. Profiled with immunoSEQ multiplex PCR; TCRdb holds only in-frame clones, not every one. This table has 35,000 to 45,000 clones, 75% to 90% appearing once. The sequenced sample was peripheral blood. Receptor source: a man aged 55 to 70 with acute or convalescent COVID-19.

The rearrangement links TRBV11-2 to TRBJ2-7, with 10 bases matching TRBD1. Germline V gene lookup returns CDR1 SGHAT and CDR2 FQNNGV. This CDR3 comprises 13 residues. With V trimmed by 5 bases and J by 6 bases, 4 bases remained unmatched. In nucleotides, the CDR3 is TGTGCCAGCAGCCGGGACAGGGGACCCGAGCAGTACGTC. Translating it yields CASSRDRGPEQYV.

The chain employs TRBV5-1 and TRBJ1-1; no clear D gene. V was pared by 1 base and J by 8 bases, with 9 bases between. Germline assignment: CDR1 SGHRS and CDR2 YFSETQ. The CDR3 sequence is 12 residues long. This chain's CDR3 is CASSLMGEEAFF. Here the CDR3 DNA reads TGCGCCAGCAGCTTGATGGGAGAAGAAGCTTTCTTT.

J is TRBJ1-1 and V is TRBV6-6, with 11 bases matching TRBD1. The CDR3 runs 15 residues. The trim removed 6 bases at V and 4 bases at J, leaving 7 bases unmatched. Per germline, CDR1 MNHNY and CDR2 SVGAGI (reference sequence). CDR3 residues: CASRDRGRRSTEAFF. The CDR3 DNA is TGTGCCAGCAGGGACAGGGGGCGTCGTTCCACTGAAGCTTTCTTT.

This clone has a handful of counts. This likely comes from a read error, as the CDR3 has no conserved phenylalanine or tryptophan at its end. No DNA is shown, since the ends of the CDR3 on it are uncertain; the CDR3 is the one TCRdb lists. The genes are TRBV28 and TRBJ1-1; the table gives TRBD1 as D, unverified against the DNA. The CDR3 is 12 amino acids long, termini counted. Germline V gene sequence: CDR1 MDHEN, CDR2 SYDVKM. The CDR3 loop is CASSLGDRVELV.

CDR3 residues: CASRRIGQGDSNQPQHF. CDR3 coding DNA: TGTGCCAGCAGACGCATCGGACAGGGGGATAGCAATCAGCCCCAGCATTTT. This chain uses TRBV5-8 with TRBJ1-5; 10 nucleotides align to TRBD1. CDR1 is SGHTS, CDR2 YDEGEE, per germline. The CDR3 totals 17 residues. With V trimmed by 5 bases and J by 0 bases, 8 bases remained unmatched.

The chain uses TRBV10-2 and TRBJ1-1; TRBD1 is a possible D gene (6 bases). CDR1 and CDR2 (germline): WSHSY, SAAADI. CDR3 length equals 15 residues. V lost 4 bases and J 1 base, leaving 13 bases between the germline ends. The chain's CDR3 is CASSVLGQQNTEAFF. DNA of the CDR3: TGCGCCAGCAGTGTATTAGGACAGCAGAACACTGAAGCTTTCTTT.

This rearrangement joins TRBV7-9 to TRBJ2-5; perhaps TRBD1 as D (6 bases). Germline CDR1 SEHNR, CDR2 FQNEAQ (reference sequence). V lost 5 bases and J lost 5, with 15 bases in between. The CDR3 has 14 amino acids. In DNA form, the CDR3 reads TGTGCCAGCAGCCCACCCGGACAGTGGGAGACCCAGTACTTC. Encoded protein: CASSPPGQWETQYF. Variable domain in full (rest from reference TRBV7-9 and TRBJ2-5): DTGVSQNPRHKITKRGQNVTFRCDPISEHNRLYWYRQTLGQGPEFLTYFQNEAQLEKSRLLSDRFSAERPKGSFSTLEIQRTEQGDSAMYLCASSPPGQWETQYFGPGTRLLVL.

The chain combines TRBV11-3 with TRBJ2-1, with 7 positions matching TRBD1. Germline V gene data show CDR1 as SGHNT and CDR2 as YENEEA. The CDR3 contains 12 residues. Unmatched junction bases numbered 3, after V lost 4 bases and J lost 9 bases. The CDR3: CASSSDRVEQFF. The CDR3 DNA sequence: TGTGCCAGCAGCTCCGACAGGGTTGAGCAGTTCTTC.